The 20 T cell receptor beta chains presented below share a single source sample, sequenced in a study of T cell repertoires in cytomegalovirus infection. TCRdb analysed the reads with MiXCR anew, one entry per CDR3 protein. The top ten hold 1.5% to 2% of the sample, which has fewer than 250,000 distinct CDR3 sequences, about 12% seen once. Input material: PBMCs. All receptors derive from a human donor in good health (CMV status not recorded). Some clones in this sample may be carry-over from other donors' samples.

The V call is TRBV7-9, the J call TRBJ2-5; D is unresolved. Germline V gene lookup returns CDR1 SEHNR and CDR2 FQNEAQ (reference sequence). The V gene lost 8 bases and the J gene lost 5 bases, with 6 bases spanning the gap. This CDR3 region has 10 residues. The CDR3: CASGWETQYF. CDR3 sequence (DNA): TGTGCCAGCGGCTGGGAGACCCAGTACTTC.

This clonotype was recorded many times. The chain joins TRBV2 to TRBJ1-4, with TRBD1 matching 10 bases. V was pared by 8 bases and J by 5 bases, with 11 bases of the junction left unmatched. CDR3 size: 16 residues. CDR1 SNHLY and CDR2 FYNNEI come from the germline V gene. The CDR3 region is CASSRDRGRGNEKLFF. The CDR3 DNA follows: TGTGCCAGCTCCCGGGACAGGGGAAGGGGCAATGAAAAACTGTTTTTT.

This clonotype was picked up a small number of times. The chain recombines TRBV19 with TRBJ1-1, with D possibly TRBD1 on 5 matching bases. This CDR3 spans 12 amino acids. Germline assignment: CDR1 LNHDA and CDR2 SQIVND (reference sequence). V lost 6 bases, J lost 0 bases, and 5 bases lay in between. The CDR3 nucleotides are TGTGCCAGTAGAGGGGTGAACACTGAAGCTTTCTTT. This gives the protein CASRGVNTEAFF.

About this clonotype: A much larger clone lies one base from this, so it may be a read error. The rearrangement links TRBV6-2 or TRBV6-3 to TRBJ2-3; D remains ambiguous. There are 16 residues in the CDR3. V gave up 5 bases and J gave up 10 bases, with 25 bases separating them. Germline V gene lookup returns CDR1 MNHEY and CDR2 SVGEGT. CDR3 residues: CASSPWTPNFPDSQYF. CDR3 bases: TGTGCCAGCAGTCCCTGGACCCCGAACTTTCCCGATTCGCAGTATTTT.

This clonotype was counted a single time. CDR3 DNA sequence: TGTGCCAGCAGCCCCCCCAGGGATAATTCACCCCTCCACTTT. This gives the protein CASSPPRDNSPLHF. The V call is TRBV9, the J call TRBJ1-6; tentative D call: TRBD1 (5 bases). This CDR3 is built from 14 residues. Trimming removed 4 bases from V and 5 bases from J, with 10 bases in between. Germline-derived CDR1 and CDR2 are SGDLS and YYNGEE.

This chain connects TRBV29-1 to TRBJ2-7; D may match TRBD1 or TRBD2 (5 bases each). This CDR3 spans 10 amino acids. Trimming took off 6 bases at V and 7 bases at J, with 10 bases between the two ends. Germline V gives CDR1 SQVTM, CDR2 ANQGSEA. The CDR3 is CSVWDGEQYF. CDR3 nucleotide sequence: TGCAGCGTGTGGGACGGTGAGCAGTACTTC.

The chain joins TRBV6-2 or TRBV6-3 to TRBJ2-7; 8 nucleotides agree with TRBD2. The germline gives CDR1 MNHEY, CDR2 SVGEGT. This CDR3 contains 14 residues. Unmatched junction bases numbered 11, after V lost 10 bases and J lost 3 bases. CDR3 loop: CATLTGGTSYEQYF. DNA for the CDR3: TGTGCCACCTTGACGGGGGGGACTAGCTACGAGCAGTACTTC.

CDR3 nucleotide sequence: TGCAGTGCTAGAAGTCCCGAGACTTATGGCTACACCTTC. As protein: CSARSPETYGYTF. V usage is TRBV20-1 and J usage is TRBJ1-2; no clear D. The CDR3 consists of 13 residues. Trimming shortened V by 2 bases and J by 5 bases, and 12 bases separated the two germline ends. Germline CDR1 DFQATT, CDR2 SNEGSKA (reference sequence).

This chain uses TRBV19 with TRBJ1-1; 9 nucleotides agree with TRBD1. V lost 8 bases, J lost 6 bases, and 10 bases stayed unmatched. Germline V gene lookup returns CDR1 LNHDA and CDR2 SQIVND (reference sequence). This CDR3 spans 14 amino acids. The CDR3 region has the DNA TGTGCCAGTTCTTCCGGGACAGGGTTCGCTGAAGCTTTCTTT. Its protein is CASSSGTGFAEAFF. Combining the CDR3 with reference TRBV19 and TRBJ1-1 gives the whole variable domain DGGITQSPKYLFRKEGQNVTLSCEQNLNHDAMYWYRQDPGQGLRLIYYSQIVNDFQKGDIAEGYSVSREKKESFPLTVTSAQKNPTAFYLCASSSGTGFAEAFFGQGTRLTVV.

This clonotype came up a few times. The chain couples TRBV28 to TRBJ2-1; no reliable D call. Trimming took 1 base from V and 2 from J, leaving 12 bases between them. The CDR3 spans 16 residues. Per germline, CDR1 MDHEN and CDR2 SYDVKM. The CDR3 DNA follows: TGTGCCAGCAGTTTATCGGCCTCGACGGCCTACAATGAGCAGTTCTTC. It translates to CASSLSASTAYNEQFF.

This clonotype was recorded many times. The V and J genes are TRBV7-2 and TRBJ1-5; a possible D gene is TRBD1 (5 bases). The length of the CDR3 is 14 residues. Germline V gene sequence: CDR1 SGHTA, CDR2 FQGNSA. Deletions cut 5 bases from V and 2 bases from J, with 10 bases between. The DNA for the CDR3 is TGTGCCAGCAGCCCGGGGGGGGGCAATCAGCCCCAGCATTTT. It yields the protein CASSPGGGNQPQHF.

This clonotype was counted many times. This chain joins TRBV4-3 and TRBJ2-7; 7 nucleotides agree with TRBD1. J lost 0 bases, V lost 4 bases, and 6 bases had no gene match. Germline V gene lookup returns CDR1 LGHNA and CDR2 YSLEER. The CDR3 contains 15 residues. For the CDR3, the DNA is TGCGCCAGCAGCCTGGACAGGTACTCCTCCTACGAGCAGTACTTC. Its translation: CASSLDRYSSYEQYF.

V is TRBV18 and J is TRBJ1-2; 9 bases align to TRBD1. The V segment lost 5 bases and the J segment 6 bases; nucleotides outside the gene matches: 10. Germline V gene data show CDR1 as KGHSH and CDR2 as LQKENI. The CDR3 runs to 15 residues. As DNA, the CDR3 is TGTGCCAGCTCAGATAAGGGACAGGGCGGCCATGGCTACACCTTC. It specifies CASSDKGQGGHGYTF.

This clonotype was seen many times. This sequence joins TRBV9 and TRBJ1-2, with no clear D. V was cut by 0 bases and J by 1 base, with 7 bases left in between. The germline V gene has CDR1 SGDLS and CDR2 YYNGEE. The CDR3 runs 14 residues. CDR3 sequence (DNA): TGTGCCAGCAGCGTAGCGGTGGATAACTATGGCTACACCTTC. This codes for CASSVAVDNYGYTF.

This clonotype was detected only a few times. The chain employs TRBV19 and TRBJ1-1, with TRBD1 matching 11 bases. J lost 1 base, V lost 3 bases, and 7 bases had no gene match. From germline, CDR1 is LNHDA and CDR2 SQIVND (reference sequence). The CDR3 runs 17 residues. CDR3 DNA: TGTGCCAGTAGTATGATAGGACAGGGGGCCCAGAACACTGAAGCTTTCTTT. Protein: CASSMIGQGAQNTEAFF.

The chain couples TRBV12-3 or TRBV12-4 to TRBJ2-1; perhaps TRBD2 as D (5 bases). This CDR3 region has 14 residues. V shed 7 bases and J shed 7 bases, with 17 bases lying between them. Here the CDR3 reads CASKSGHARNEQFF. CDR3 DNA sequence: TGTGCCAGCAAAAGCGGTCACGCGCGAAATGAGCAGTTCTTC.

This clonotype was recorded many times. This chain uses TRBV7-2 with TRBJ1-1; D not certain. Trimming stripped 6 bases from V and 3 bases from J, with 14 bases between. CDR1 is SGHTA and CDR2 is FQGNSA in the germline V gene. The CDR3 has 14 amino acids. CDR3 coding DNA: TGTGCCAGCAGTTATAAGACAAAGGACACTGAAGCTTTCTTT. Translation gives CASSYKTKDTEAFF. The full variable domain, rest sourced from reference TRBV7-2 and TRBJ1-1, is GAGVSQSPSNKVTEKGKDVELRCDPISGHTALYWYRQSLGQGLEFLIYFQGNSAPDKSGLPSDRFSAERTGGSVSTLTIQRTQQEDSAVYLCASSYKTKDTEAFFGQGTRLTVV.

This clonotype has ten or more counts. The CDR3: CASSYRGLAGAYEQYF. In DNA, the CDR3 is TGTGCCAGCAGTTACCGAGGACTAGCGGGAGCCTACGAGCAGTACTTC. The chain recombines TRBV6-5 with TRBJ2-7, with TRBD2 matching over 13 bases. CDR3 length equals 16 residues. CDR1 MNHEY and CDR2 SVGAGI come from the germline V gene. The V segment lost 2 bases and the J segment 2 bases; nucleotides outside the gene matches: 3.

V is TRBV20-1 and J is TRBJ2-5, with TRBD2 matching over 7 bases. The germline V gene has CDR1 DFQATT and CDR2 SNEGSKA (reference sequence). There are 17 residues in the CDR3. Germline trimming cut 5 bases from V and 3 bases from J; bases unmatched to any gene: 18. The CDR3 protein is CSASGGRGIENEETQYF. CDR3 in DNA: TGCAGTGCTTCGGGGGGACGGGGGATTGAAAACGAAGAGACCCAGTACTTC.

This clonotype appeared many times. The rearrangement joins TRBV11-2 to TRBJ2-5, with 8 positions matching TRBD2. Germline V gene sequence: CDR1 SGHAT, CDR2 FQNNGV. CDR3 size: 13 residues. V shed 6 bases, J shed 3 bases, and the junction held 3 bases outside the gene matches. The CDR3 nucleotides read TGTGCCAGCAGGGCAGCGGGGGAAGAGACCCAGTACTTC. Amino acid sequence: CASRAAGEETQYF. The complete variable domain, with remaining parts taken from reference TRBV11-2 and TRBJ2-5, reads EAGVAQSPRYKIIEKRQSVAFWCNPISGHATLYWYQQILGQGPKLLIQFQNNGVVDDSQLPKDRFSAERLKGVDSTLKIQPAKLEDSAVYLCASRAAGEETQYFGPGTRLLVL.